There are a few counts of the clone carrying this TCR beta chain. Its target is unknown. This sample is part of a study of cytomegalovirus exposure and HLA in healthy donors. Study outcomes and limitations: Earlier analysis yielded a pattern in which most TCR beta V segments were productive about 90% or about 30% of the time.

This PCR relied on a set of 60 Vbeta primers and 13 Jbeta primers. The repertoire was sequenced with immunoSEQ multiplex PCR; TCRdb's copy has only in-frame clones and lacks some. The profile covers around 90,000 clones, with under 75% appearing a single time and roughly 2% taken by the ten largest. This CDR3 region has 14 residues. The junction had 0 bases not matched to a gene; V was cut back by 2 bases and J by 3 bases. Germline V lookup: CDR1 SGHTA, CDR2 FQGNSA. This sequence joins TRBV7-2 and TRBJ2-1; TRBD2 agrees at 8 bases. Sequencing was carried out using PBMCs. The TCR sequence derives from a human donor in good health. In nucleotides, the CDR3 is TGTGCCAGCAGCTTACTAGCGGGCTACAATGAGCAGTTCTTC. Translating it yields CASSLLAGYNEQFF.